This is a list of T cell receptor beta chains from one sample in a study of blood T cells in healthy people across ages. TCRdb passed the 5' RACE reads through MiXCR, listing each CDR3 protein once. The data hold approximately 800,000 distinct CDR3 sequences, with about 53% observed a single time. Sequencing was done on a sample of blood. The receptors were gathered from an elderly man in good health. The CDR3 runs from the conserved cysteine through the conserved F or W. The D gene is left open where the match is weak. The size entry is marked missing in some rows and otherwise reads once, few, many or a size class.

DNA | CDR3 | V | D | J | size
TGCGCCAGCAGCCTAGTCCGAGGGGGTGATGGCTACACCTTC | CASSLVRGGDGYTF | TRBV5-1 | - | TRBJ1-2 | -
TGTGCCAGCAGCCCACTAGCGGGAGGAGGAGATACGCAGTATTTT | CASSPLAGGGDTQYF | TRBV7-2 | TRBD2 | TRBJ2-3 | -
TGTGCCAGCAGTTACTCGACCCCCGGGCTCCTCCACGAACCCCAGCATTTT | CASSYSTPGLLHEPQHF | TRBV6-2/TRBV6-3 | - | TRBJ1-5 | -
TGCAGCGTTGAATTTCTGGACGGCCTCTCCTACGAGCAGTACTTC | CSVEFLDGLSYEQYF | TRBV29-1 | - | TRBJ2-7 | -
TGCAGTACTATAGGACTAGCCAGCAATGAGCAGTTCTTC | CSTIGLASNEQFF | TRBV20-1 | TRBD2 | TRBJ2-1 | -
TGCAGCGTTGAGTGGGGCGCCGCTGGCTACACCTTC | CSVEWGAAGYTF | TRBV29-1 | - | TRBJ1-2 | -
TGCAGTCCCGGACACTCCAACATTCAGTACTTC | CSPGHSNIQYF | TRBV20-1 | - | TRBJ2-4 | -
TGCGCCAGCAGCTTGGTGGGACAGGGGCCCCGGGGGTATGGCTACACCTTC | CASSLVGQGPRGYGYTF | TRBV5-1 | TRBD1 | TRBJ1-2 | -
TGTGCCAGCAGTTTCAGGCTAGCGGTTAACACCGGGGAGCTGTTTTTT | CASSFRLAVNTGELFF | TRBV12-3/TRBV12-4 | TRBD2 | TRBJ2-2 | -
TGTGCCATCTCAACCGGTGGAGGATACAATGAGCAGTTCTTC | CAISTGGGYNEQFF | TRBV10-3 | - | TRBJ2-1 | -
TGTGCCAGCAGCCAGGAGACGGCCAATTCACCCCTCCACTTT | CASSQETANSPLHF | TRBV3-1 | - | TRBJ1-6 | few
TGTGCCAGCAGCTCCGAAGGTGGGGTACCTTCCTACAATGAGCAGTTCTTC | CASSSEGGVPSYNEQFF | TRBV7-2 | - | TRBJ2-1 | -
TGTGCCAGCAGTTTCCGGGAGAAGGATTATGGCTACACCTTC | CASSFREKDYGYTF | TRBV27 | - | TRBJ1-2 | -
TGTGCCAGCAGCCAAGTGGATAACTCTGGAAACACCATATATTTT | CASSQVDNSGNTIYF | TRBV4-2 | - | TRBJ1-3 | once
TGTGCCAGCGAGACAGGATTTCGCACAGATACGCAGTATTTT | CASETGFRTDTQYF | TRBV6-1 | - | TRBJ2-3 | -
TGCAGTGCTAGACCGGTAGCCAAAAACATTCAGTACTTC | CSARPVAKNIQYF | TRBV20-1 | - | TRBJ2-4 | -
TGTGCCAGCAGTTTACACCTAGCGGGGGGTACAGATACGCAGTATTTT | CASSLHLAGGTDTQYF | TRBV27 | TRBD2 | TRBJ2-3 | -
TGTGCCAGCAGACGACACGGCCCCCAAGAGACCCAGTACTTC | CASRRHGPQETQYF | TRBV27 | - | TRBJ2-5 | -
TGTGCCAGCAGTGAGACAGGGGGATGGACCGGGGAGCTGTTTTTT | CASSETGGWTGELFF | TRBV2 | TRBD1 | TRBJ2-2 | few
TGTGCTAGTGGTTTGTCCGAGTTTGGGGAAAAACTGTTTTTT | CASGLSEFGEKLFF | TRBV12-5 | - | TRBJ1-4 | -
TGTGCCAGCAGCCCGTTTTGGAATGGCGGGGAGCTGTTTTTT | CASSPFWNGGELFF | TRBV7-9 | - | TRBJ2-2 | -
TGCAGTGCTAGGCCACCCTACAATGAGCAGTTCTTC | CSARPPYNEQFF | TRBV20-1 | - | TRBJ2-1 | few
TGTGCCAGCAGCCGAGGAACAGTTTACGAAAAACTGTTTTTT | CASSRGTVYEKLFF | TRBV7-9 | - | TRBJ1-4 | few
TGTGCCAGCAGTTTACGGGGTCCAGATACGCAGTATTTT | CASSLRGPDTQYF | TRBV28 | - | TRBJ2-3 | few
TGTGCCAGCAAGGTGCGCTTCACTGAAGCTTTCTTT | CASKVRFTEAFF | TRBV12-3/TRBV12-4 | - | TRBJ1-1 | -
TGTGCCATCAGCCCGGGACTACCGTACAATGAGCAGTTCTTC | CAISPGLPYNEQFF | TRBV10-3 | TRBD2 | TRBJ2-1 | -
TGTGCCAGCAGTTTAGAGGCCACTGCACCCCTCCACTTT | CASSLEATAPLHF | TRBV12-3/TRBV12-4 | - | TRBJ1-6 | -
TGCGCCAGCAGCATGCGGGACATCTCCTACGAGCAGTACTTC | CASSMRDISYEQYF | TRBV5-1 | - | TRBJ2-7 | -
TGTGCCGGCAGCTTGGCGGGAGGGTACAATGAGCAGTTCTTC | CAGSLAGGYNEQFF | TRBV7-3 | TRBD2 | TRBJ2-1 | once
TGTGCCGCGGGGGGTAGCGCGACCTCCTCCTACGAGCAGTACTTC | CAAGGSATSSYEQYF | TRBV25-1 | TRBD2 | TRBJ2-7 | few
TGTGCCAGCAGCCCCCGGGACACGGGCGTAGATGAGCAGTTCTTC | CASSPRDTGVDEQFF | TRBV3-1 | - | TRBJ2-1 | few
TGTGCCAGCAGCCTCCGGGACTTAAACGAGCAGTACTTC | CASSLRDLNEQYF | TRBV13 | - | TRBJ2-7 | -
TGTGCCAGCACCCCTGGGCAGCCGCTTTATGGCTACACCTTC | CASTPGQPLYGYTF | TRBV28 | - | TRBJ1-2 | -
TGCGCCAGCAGCCACGGGACCCGGTCTCATGATGAGCAGTACTTC | CASSHGTRSHDEQYF | TRBV5-1 | - | TRBJ2-7 | -
TGTGCCAGCAGCTTAGCGGGACAGGTCAACCACGAGCAGTACTTC | CASSLAGQVNHEQYF | TRBV7-2 | TRBD1 | TRBJ2-7 | few
TGTGCCAGCAGTTACACGGGACTCATCTCGACCGGCCACACCTTC | CASSYTGLISTGHTF | TRBV6-6 | - | TRBJ1-2 | -
TGCAGTGCTAGAGATCCTAAAGGGGAAAGATACAATGAGCAGTTCTTC | CSARDPKGERYNEQFF | TRBV20-1 | - | TRBJ2-1 | -
TGTGCCAGCAGTTTCTTACCCTACAATGAGCAGTTCTTC | CASSFLPYNEQFF | TRBV12-3/TRBV12-4 | - | TRBJ2-1 | -
TGCGCCAGCAGCTTGGACCGGGACTATTTCTACGAGCAGTACTTC | CASSLDRDYFYEQYF | TRBV5-1 | TRBD2 | TRBJ2-7 | few